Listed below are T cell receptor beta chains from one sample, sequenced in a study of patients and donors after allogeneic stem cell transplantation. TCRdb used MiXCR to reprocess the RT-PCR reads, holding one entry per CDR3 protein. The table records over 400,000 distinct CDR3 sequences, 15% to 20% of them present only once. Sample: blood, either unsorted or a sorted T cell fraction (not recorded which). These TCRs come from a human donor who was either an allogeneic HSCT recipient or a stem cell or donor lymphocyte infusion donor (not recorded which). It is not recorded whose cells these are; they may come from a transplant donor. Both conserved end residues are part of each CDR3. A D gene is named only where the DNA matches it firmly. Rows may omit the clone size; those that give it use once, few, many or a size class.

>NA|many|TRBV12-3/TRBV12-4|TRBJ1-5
CASSLRARGYQPQHF
TGTGCCAGCAGTTTAAGGGCCAGAGGATACCAGCCCCAGCATTTT
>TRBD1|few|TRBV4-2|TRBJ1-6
CASSQEGQGNSPLHF
TGTGCCAGCAGCCAAGAGGGACAGGGGAATTCACCCCTCCACTTT
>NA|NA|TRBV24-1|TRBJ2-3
CATSDQQGTDTQYF
TGTGCCACCAGTGACCAACAGGGCACAGATACGCAGTATTTT
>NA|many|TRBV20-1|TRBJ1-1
CSATVRGTEAFF
TGCAGTGCTACTGTTCGGGGCACTGAAGCTTTCTTT
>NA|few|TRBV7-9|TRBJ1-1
CASSLADPGWGTEAFF
TGTGCCAGCAGCTTAGCGGACCCGGGGTGGGGCACTGAAGCTTTCTTT
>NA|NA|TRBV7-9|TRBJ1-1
CASSAQWGNTEAFF
TGTGCCAGCAGCGCCCAGTGGGGGAACACTGAAGCTTTCTTT
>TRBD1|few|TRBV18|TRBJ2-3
CASSPRDRVIDTQYF
TGTGCCAGCTCCCCCCGGGACAGGGTGATAGATACGCAGTATTTT
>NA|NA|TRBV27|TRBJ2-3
CASSSHTGLDTQYF
TGTGCCAGCAGTAGCCACACAGGGTTAGATACGCAGTATTTT
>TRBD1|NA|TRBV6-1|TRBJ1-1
CASSKQGTEAFF
TGTGCCAGCAGTAAACAGGGGACTGAAGCTTTCTTT
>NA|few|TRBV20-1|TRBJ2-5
CSATKTGYQETQYF
TGCAGTGCTACTAAAACAGGGTACCAAGAGACCCAGTACTTC
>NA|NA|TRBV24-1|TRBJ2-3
CATRGMRSADTQYF
TGTGCCACCAGAGGGATGAGGAGCGCAGATACGCAGTATTTT